The present entry profiles one T cell receptor beta chain with its context. As yet, its antigen is unknown. The source of the sample is a study of T cells after yellow fever vaccination. Study observations and caveats: In FACS-sorted repertoires, abundant clonotypes from the bulk population could appear as contaminants. Post-booster samples contained most primary-vaccination clones (around 95% CD4, around 89% CD8).

With V trimmed by 5 bases and J by 2 bases, 6 bases remained unmatched. CDR1 and CDR2 from the germline V gene are SGHTA and FQGNSA. The CDR3 loop spans 16 amino acids. The authors made TCR cDNA by 5'RACE template switching, adding a universal primer site and UMIs. TCRdb reprocessed the 5' RACE reads via MiXCR and lists one record per CDR3 protein. The sample consists of 400,000 to 650,000 distinct CDR3 sequences, 21% of them appearing once. Sequencing was performed on PBMCs, taken approximately 22 days after the first yellow fever vaccination. The clonotype comes from a man younger than 30 who received the YFV17D yellow fever vaccine. The J gene is TRBJ2-5, the V gene TRBV7-2, with TRBD2 matching over 12 bases. The CDR3 loop is CASSLWTSGDQETQYF. The CDR3 region has the DNA TGTGCCAGCAGCCTTTGGACTAGCGGGGATCAAGAGACCCAGTACTTC.